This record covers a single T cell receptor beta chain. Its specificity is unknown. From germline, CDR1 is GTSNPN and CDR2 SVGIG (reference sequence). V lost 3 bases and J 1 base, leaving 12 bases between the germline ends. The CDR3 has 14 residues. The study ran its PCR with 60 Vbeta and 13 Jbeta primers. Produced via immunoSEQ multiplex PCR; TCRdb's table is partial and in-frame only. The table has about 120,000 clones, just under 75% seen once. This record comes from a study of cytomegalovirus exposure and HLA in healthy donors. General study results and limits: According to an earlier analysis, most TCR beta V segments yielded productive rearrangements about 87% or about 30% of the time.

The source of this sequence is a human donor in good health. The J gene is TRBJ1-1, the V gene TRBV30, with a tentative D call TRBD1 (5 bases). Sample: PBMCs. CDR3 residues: CAWRAGRWNTEAFF. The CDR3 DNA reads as TGTGCCTGGAGAGCGGGACGTTGGAACACTGAAGCTTTCTTT.